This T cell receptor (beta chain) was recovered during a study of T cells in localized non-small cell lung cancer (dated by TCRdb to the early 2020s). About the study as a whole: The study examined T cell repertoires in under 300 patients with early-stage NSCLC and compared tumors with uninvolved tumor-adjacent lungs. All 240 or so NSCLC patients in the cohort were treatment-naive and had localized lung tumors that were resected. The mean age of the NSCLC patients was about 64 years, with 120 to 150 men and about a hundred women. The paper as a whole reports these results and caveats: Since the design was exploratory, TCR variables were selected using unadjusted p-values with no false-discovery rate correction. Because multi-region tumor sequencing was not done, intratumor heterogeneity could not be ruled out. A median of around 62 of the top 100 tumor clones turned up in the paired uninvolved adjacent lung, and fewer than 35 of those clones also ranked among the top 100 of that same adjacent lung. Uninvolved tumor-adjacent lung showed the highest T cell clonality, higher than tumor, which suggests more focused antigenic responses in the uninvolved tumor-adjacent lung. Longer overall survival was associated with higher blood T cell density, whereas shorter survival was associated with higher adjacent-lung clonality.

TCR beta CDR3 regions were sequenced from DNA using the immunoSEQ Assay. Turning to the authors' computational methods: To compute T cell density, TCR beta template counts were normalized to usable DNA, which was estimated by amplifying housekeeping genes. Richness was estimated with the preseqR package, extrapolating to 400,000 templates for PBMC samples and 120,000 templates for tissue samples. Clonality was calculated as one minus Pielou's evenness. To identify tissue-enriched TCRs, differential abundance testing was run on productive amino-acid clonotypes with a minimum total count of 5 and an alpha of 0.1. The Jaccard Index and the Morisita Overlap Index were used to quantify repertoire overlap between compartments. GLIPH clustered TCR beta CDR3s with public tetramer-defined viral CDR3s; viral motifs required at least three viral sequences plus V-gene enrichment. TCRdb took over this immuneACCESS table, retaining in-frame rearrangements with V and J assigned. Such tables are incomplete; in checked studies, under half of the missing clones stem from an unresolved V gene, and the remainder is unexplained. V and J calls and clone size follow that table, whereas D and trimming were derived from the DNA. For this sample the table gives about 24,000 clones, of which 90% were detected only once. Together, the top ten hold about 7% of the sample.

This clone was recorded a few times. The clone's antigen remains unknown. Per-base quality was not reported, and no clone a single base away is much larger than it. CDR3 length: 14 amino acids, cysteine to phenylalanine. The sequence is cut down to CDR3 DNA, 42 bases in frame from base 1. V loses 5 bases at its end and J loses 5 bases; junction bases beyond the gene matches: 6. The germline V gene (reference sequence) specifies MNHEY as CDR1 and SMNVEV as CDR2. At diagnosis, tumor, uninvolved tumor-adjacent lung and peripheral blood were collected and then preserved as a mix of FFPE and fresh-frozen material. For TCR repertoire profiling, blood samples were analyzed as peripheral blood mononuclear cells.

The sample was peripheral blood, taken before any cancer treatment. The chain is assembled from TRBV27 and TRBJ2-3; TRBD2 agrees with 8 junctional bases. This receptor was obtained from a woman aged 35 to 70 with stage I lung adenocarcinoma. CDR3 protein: CASSKSGRVDTQYF. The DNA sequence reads TGTGCCAGCAGTAAGAGCGGGAGAGTAGATACGCAGTATTTT.